This is a list of T cell receptor beta chains from one sample in a study of blood T cell repertoires in COVID-19. Profiled with immunoSEQ multiplex PCR; TCRdb holds only in-frame clones, not every one. The sample carries 80,000 to 90,000 clones, approximately 85% recorded once. Sequenced: peripheral blood. The receptor set was obtained from a woman at least 80 years old with COVID-19, enrolled during active disease. The CDR3 runs from the conserved cysteine through the conserved F or W. D genes are given only for firm matches. Clone size is given for some rows only: seen once, a few or many times, or a class if the clone is expanded.

size	V	D	J	CDR3	DNA
.	TRBV5-1	TRBD1	TRBJ1-1	CASSDPTGMNTEAFF	TGCGCCAGCAGCGACCCGACAGGGATGAACACTGAAGCTTTCTTT
.	TRBV4-2	TRBD2	TRBJ2-1	CASSQAPSGGGYNEQFF	TGTGCCAGCAGCCAAGCGCCCAGTGGCGGGGGTTACAATGAGCAGTTCTTC
.	TRBV28	TRBD1	TRBJ1-6	CASRGTANSPLHF	TGTGCCAGCAGGGGGACAGCAAATTCACCCCTCCACTTT
.	TRBV6-2/TRBV6-3	TRBD2	TRBJ2-3	CASSTEWTSGGAGTDTQYF	TGTGCCAGCAGTACCGAATGGACTAGCGGGGGGGCAGGCACAGATACGCAGTATTTT
.	TRBV12-1	.	TRBJ2-7	CASSPRTSGSGEQYF	TGTGCCAGCAGCCCCCGCACTAGCGGGAGCGGCGAGCAGTACTTC
.	TRBV28	TRBD2	TRBJ2-7	CASTSGRAREQYF	TGTGCCAGCACTAGCGGGAGGGCCAGGGAGCAGTACTTC
few	TRBV27	TRBD1	TRBJ2-3	CASSRQGGDTQYF	TGTGCCAGCAGCCGACAGGGGGGGGATACGCAGTATTTT
.	TRBV5-1	TRBD1	TRBJ2-3	CASSLDWDRVTDTQYF	TGCGCCAGCAGCTTGGATTGGGACAGGGTAACAGATACGCAGTATTTT
.	TRBV28	.	TRBJ1-5	CAIRPALGASSNQPQHF	TGTGCCATCCGTCCCGCCTTAGGGGCGTCAAGCAATCAGCCCCAGCATTTT
.	TRBV7-3	TRBD1	TRBJ2-5	CASSRDRGEETQYF	TGTGCCAGCAGCCGGGACAGGGGAGAAGAGACCCAGTACTTC
.	TRBV6-5	.	TRBJ2-3	CASSPTRRTDTQYF	TGTGCCAGCAGTCCAACCCGGCGGACAGATACGCAGTATTTT
.	TRBV19	.	TRBJ1-5	CASSIRGFSNQPQHF	TGTGCCAGTAGTATCCGAGGATTTAGCAATCAGCCCCAGCATTTT
.	TRBV5-4	TRBD1	TRBJ1-1	CASSQGQDLNTEAFF	TGTGCCAGCAGCCAGGGACAGGACTTGAACACTGAAGCTTTCTTT
.	TRBV6-6	TRBD1	TRBJ2-2	CASRRQGTTGELFF	TGTGCCAGCAGAAGACAGGGGACCACCGGGGAGCTGTTTTTT
.	TRBV4-3	TRBD2	TRBJ2-2	CASSQERLAIINTGELFF	TGCGCCAGCAGCCAAGAGAGACTAGCTATAATCAACACCGGGGAGCTGTTTTTT
.	TRBV27	.	TRBJ2-7	CASSFRGLSSYEQYF	TGTGCCAGCAGTTTCAGGGGCCTAAGCTCCTACGAGCAGTACTTC
.	TRBV7-9	.	TRBJ2-1	CASSSRWGKAPSSYNEQFF	TGTGCCAGCAGCTCACGGTGGGGCAAGGCGCCCAGCTCCTACAATGAGCAGTTCTTC
few	TRBV7-9	.	TRBJ2-7	CASSFGGGIIYEQYF	TGTGCCAGCAGCTTTGGCGGAGGAATTATCTACGAGCAGTACTTC
.	TRBV18	TRBD2	TRBJ2-3	CASSLGLAGTQYF	TGTGCCAGCTCCTTAGGACTAGCGGGGACGCAGTATTTT
.	TRBV19	TRBD1	TRBJ1-2	CASRTGSYGYTF	TGTGCCAGTAGGACAGGGTCCTATGGCTACACCTTC
.	TRBV28	.	TRBJ1-5	CASTSSGFSNQPQHF	TGTGCCAGCACCTCGTCAGGGTTTAGCAATCAGCCCCAGCATTTT
.	TRBV18	.	TRBJ1-2	CASSPPGGNYGYTF	TGTGCCAGCTCACCACCGGGAGGAAACTATGGCTACACCTTC
.	TRBV5-1	TRBD2	TRBJ2-1	CASSLRTSSYNEQFF	TGCGCCAGCAGCCTAAGGACTAGCAGCTACAATGAGCAGTTCTTC
.	TRBV4-1	.	TRBJ1-1	CASSQARRISFGAFF	TGCGCCAGCAGCCAAGCTCGGCGGATTTCTTTCGGAGCTTTCTTT
.	TRBV5-4	.	TRBJ1-2	CASSSSGEYGYTF	TGTGCCAGCAGCTCGTCCGGGGAGTATGGCTACACCTTC
.	TRBV5-6	.	TRBJ1-1	CASTSMKDIRDTEAFF	TGTGCCAGCACCTCCATGAAGGACATACGGGACACTGAAGCTTTCTTT
.	TRBV28	.	TRBJ1-1	CQTGDMKTEAFF	TGTCAGACGGGGGATATGAAAACTGAAGCTTTCTTT
.	TRBV18	.	TRBJ2-1	CASSHSAYLDYNEQFF	TGTGCCAGCTCACATAGCGCTTATCTGGACTACAATGAGCAGTTCTTC
.	TRBV18	TRBD2	TRBJ2-1	CASSRNVLAGANEQFF	TGTGCCAGCTCACGTAATGTCCTAGCGGGAGCGAATGAGCAGTTCTTC
.	TRBV5-1	.	TRBJ1-1	CASSTLTGSEAFF	TGCGCCAGCAGCACCCTAACAGGGTCTGAAGCTTTCTTT
once	TRBV10-1	TRBD1	TRBJ2-7	CASSDSRDRGTHEQYF	TGCGCCAGCAGTGACTCCCGGGACAGGGGAACACACGAGCAGTACTTC
.	TRBV14	.	TRBJ1-1	CASSRRDYPGAEAFF	TGTGCCAGCAGCCGCCGGGATTATCCCGGGGCTGAAGCTTTCTTT
.	TRBV6-6	.	TRBJ1-1	CASSYPLATVNTEAFF	TGTGCCAGCAGTTACCCGCTAGCGACAGTGAACACTGAAGCTTTCTTT
.	TRBV5-6	TRBD1	TRBJ1-1	CASRAGQTNTEAFF	TGTGCCAGCAGGGCGGGACAGACGAACACTGAAGCTTTCTTT
.	TRBV18	.	TRBJ1-6	CASSPEGVNSPLHF	TGTGCCAGCTCACCAGAGGGGGTAAATTCACCCCTCCACTTT
.	TRBV9	.	TRBJ2-3	CASSVRQRTDTQYF	TGTGCCAGCAGCGTCAGACAGCGCACAGATACGCAGTATTTT
.	TRBV4-1	TRBD1	TRBJ1-1	CASREQGGPQKAFF	TGCGCCAGCAGAGAACAGGGGGGTCCGCAAAAAGCTTTCTTT
.	TRBV27	TRBD1	TRBJ2-7	CASSFDRASYEQYF	TGTGCCAGCAGTTTTGACAGGGCCTCCTACGAGCAGTACTTC
.	TRBV27	TRBD2	TRBJ2-1	CASSFHGSGGDLRQFF	TGTGCCAGCAGTTTTCACGGTAGCGGGGGGGATCTCAGGCAGTTCTTC
.	TRBV7-6	TRBD1	TRBJ2-6	CASSLRQGAVAGANVLTF	TGTGCCAGCAGCTTGAGACAGGGGGCTGTAGCTGGGGCCAACGTCCTGACTTTC
.	TRBV5-4	.	TRBJ2-5	CASSAGQQETQYF	TGTGCCAGCAGCGCAGGACAGCAAGAAACCCAGTACTTC
.	TRBV4-2	.	TRBJ2-1	CASSQPLNEQFF	TGTGCCAGCAGCCAACCCCTCAATGAGCAGTTCTTC
.	TRBV9	.	TRBJ1-1	CASSGGIGTEAFF	TGTGCCAGCAGCGGAGGGATAGGCACTGAAGCTTTCTTT
.	TRBV2	TRBD2	TRBJ2-1	CASRSRLADNEQFF	TGTGCCAGCAGATCCAGACTAGCGGACAATGAGCAGTTCTTC
.	TRBV27	TRBD1	TRBJ1-6	CASSPSGQYNSPLHF	TGTGCCAGCAGTCCCTCGGGACAGTATAATTCACCCCTCCACTTT
once	TRBV5-1	TRBD1	TRBJ2-7	CASSPLGDSSYEQYF	TGCGCCAGCAGTCCCCTCGGGGACAGCTCCTACGAGCAGTACTTC
.	TRBV2	TRBD2	TRBJ2-2	CASRAGVVTGELFF	TGTGCCAGCAGAGCGGGAGTTGTCACCGGGGAGCTGTTTTTT
few	TRBV7-6	TRBD2	TRBJ2-3	CASSLNLGTSGPTDTQYF	TGTGCCAGCAGCCTAAACCTCGGGACTAGCGGCCCCACAGATACGCAGTATTTT
.	TRBV28	.	TRBJ1-6	CASSVRGQRSSSYNSPLHF	TGTGCCAGCAGTGTCAGAGGGCAGCGATCTAGCTCCTATAATTCACCCCTCCACTTT
.	TRBV2	.	TRBJ2-5	CASSGGHPGGTQYF	TGTGCCAGCAGTGGGGGACACCCGGGGGGGACCCAGTACTTC
.	TRBV5-1	.	TRBJ2-3	CASSFPVDTQYF	TGCGCCAGCAGCTTCCCAGTTGATACGCAGTATTTT
.	TRBV18	.	TRBJ2-3	CASSPPAGEMFTDTQYF	TGTGCCAGCTCACCACCGGCTGGAGAAATGTTCACAGATACGCAGTATTTT
.	TRBV19	TRBD2	TRBJ2-1	CASSIRGSLYEQFF	TGTGCCAGTAGTATCCGCGGGAGCCTTTATGAGCAGTTCTTC